Here is one T cell receptor beta chain with its context. The ends lost 5 bases at V and 8 bases at J; junction bases unmatched: 8. The CDR3 is 16 residues long. Germline CDR1 MDHEN, CDR2 SYDVKM. The method was immunoSEQ multiplex PCR; TCRdb's version includes in-frame clones alone and lacks a portion of them. This table holds 70,000 to 90,000 clones, about 89% found once. This sample was included in a study of T cell changes during pregnancy in multiple sclerosis. Sequenced here: PBMCs, sampled in the first trimester of pregnancy. This chain connects TRBV28 to TRBJ2-2; 13 bases line up with TRBD2. The sequence derives from a female donor in good health, serving as a control in a pregnancy study. Some clones in this sample may be carry-over from other donors' samples. The CDR3 region has the DNA TGTGCCAGCAGTCCCCGGACTAGCGGGAGTACTGGGGAGCTGTTTTTT. It is translated as CASSPRTSGSTGELFF.